This entry lists 17 T cell receptor beta chains sequenced from one sample in a study of a mutant IDH1 vaccine in newly diagnosed glioma. Using immunoSEQ multiplex PCR, the repertoire was profiled, and TCRdb retains in-frame clones only, with some absent. The table shows 40,000 to 55,000 clones, with 75% to 95% occurring only once. Time point denoted: week 11, during vaccination. Each dose of the vaccine consisted of 300 ug of mutant IDH1 20-mer peptide, with topical imiquimod. These TCRs are of unknown antigen specificity. Material: PBMCs, obtained from a glioma patient whose treatment included an IDH1 peptide vaccine. These TCRs come from a middle-aged man with glioma.

This rearrangement joins TRBV6-6 to TRBJ1-2, with no clear D. Germline V CDR1 and CDR2: MNHNY, SVGAGI (reference sequence). This CDR3 has 13 amino acids. Trimming took off 6 bases at V and 3 bases at J, with 11 bases between the two ends. The DNA for the CDR3 is TGTGCCAGCAGAGCATCTGGAGACTATGGCTACACCTTC. Translation: CASRASGDYGYTF.

The gene calls are TRBV28 and TRBJ1-1, with D unclear. Germline V CDR1 and CDR2: MDHEN, SYDVKM. V lost 6 bases and J 4 bases, leaving 12 bases between the germline ends. There are 13 residues in the CDR3. CDR3 sequence: CASRHRAATEAFF. The DNA for the CDR3 is TGTGCCAGCAGGCACCGGGCGGCCACTGAAGCTTTCTTT.

V usage is TRBV9 and J usage is TRBJ1-2, with D uncertain. Deletions cut 3 bases from V and 2 bases from J, with 2 bases between. In germline, CDR1 is SGDLS, CDR2 YYNGEE. CDR3 size: 11 residues. CDR3 nucleotides: TGTGCCAGCAGCGGAAACTATGGCTACACCTTC. Encoded protein: CASSGNYGYTF.

This clone was observed a few times. The chain uses TRBV6-6 and TRBJ1-1; 7 bases match TRBD1. V shed 7 bases, J shed 7 bases, and the junction held 12 bases outside the gene matches. The germline CDR1 and CDR2 sequences are MNHNY and SVGAGI (reference sequence). The CDR3 sequence is 14 residues long. In nucleotides, the CDR3 is TGTGCCAGCACCTCGACAGGGAGAGGGCTTGAAGCTTTCTTT. This translates into CASTSTGRGLEAFF.

The V and J genes are TRBV7-2 and TRBJ2-3; 7 bases match TRBD2. This CDR3 region has 15 residues. V lost 4 bases to trimming and J lost 5 bases; unmatched junction nucleotides: 9. Germline CDR1 SGHTA, CDR2 FQGNSA. CDR3 amino acids: CASSSQAGYRDTQYF. CDR3 sequence (DNA): TGTGCCAGCAGCTCCCAAGCGGGGTATAGAGATACGCAGTATTTT.

This clone was seen only a few times. V is TRBV29-1 and J is TRBJ1-2; no firm D call. This CDR3 contains 13 residues. CDR1 is SQVTM, CDR2 ANQGSEA, per germline. V was cut by 6 bases and J by 4 bases, with 15 bases left in between. The CDR3 coding sequence is TGCAGCGTAAGGCTGGCGACTCTCTATGGCTACACCTTC. Translating gives CSVRLATLYGYTF.

In this sample, this clone turned up once. The chain links TRBV30 to TRBJ2-3; a possible D gene is TRBD1 (6 bases). This CDR3 contains 14 residues. CDR1 is GTSNPN and CDR2 is SVGIG in the germline V gene (reference sequence). Trimming cost V 4 bases and J 2 bases, with 13 bases left between them. The CDR3 reads CAWTRQVNTDTQYF. The CDR3 DNA is TGTGCCTGGACGAGACAGGTTAACACAGATACGCAGTATTTT.

V gene TRBV6-5 combines with J gene TRBJ2-3; 9 bases agree with TRBD1. Germline V lookup: CDR1 MNHEY, CDR2 SVGAGI. V lost 5 bases and J lost 4; bases outside the gene matches: 4. This CDR3 region has 14 residues. CDR3 DNA sequence: TGTGCCAGCAGTCGTAACAGGGGGCCAGATACGCAGTATTTT. Its protein is CASSRNRGPDTQYF.

The rearrangement uses TRBV7-9 and TRBJ1-3; 7 nucleotides match TRBD1. V lost 5 bases to trimming and J lost 7 bases; unmatched junction nucleotides: 8. Germline loops: CDR1 SEHNR, CDR2 FQNEAQ (reference sequence). The CDR3 contains 14 residues. This CDR3 is CASSTAGGRNTIYF. CDR3 nucleotide sequence: TGTGCCAGCAGCACGGCAGGGGGAAGGAACACCATATATTTT.

The chain recombines TRBV7-8 with TRBJ2-3; D not resolved. The CDR3 extends over 16 amino acids. Germline lookup yields CDR1 SGHVS and CDR2 FQNEAQ. V dropped 1 base and J dropped 5 bases, with 16 bases sitting between them. The CDR3 sequence is CASSLEDGVLGDTQYF. The CDR3 nucleotides read TGTGCCAGCAGCTTAGAGGACGGCGTATTGGGAGATACGCAGTATTTT. Looking up the rest from reference TRBV7-8 and TRBJ2-3 gives the full variable domain: GAGVSQSPRYKVAKRGQDVALRCDPISGHVSLFWYQQALGQGPEFLTYFQNEAQLDKSGLPSDRFFAERPEGSVSTLKIQRTQQEDSAVYLCASSLEDGVLGDTQYFGPGTRLTVL.

V and J are TRBV18 and TRBJ2-5, with 10 bases that match TRBD1. Per the germline V gene, CDR1 is KGHSH and CDR2 is LQKENI. The CDR3 runs to 15 residues. Unmatched junction bases numbered 1, after V lost 1 base and J lost 2 bases. The CDR3 bases are TGTGCCAGCTCACCACAGGGACAGGGGCAAGAGACCCAGTACTTC. As protein: CASSPQGQGQETQYF.

The table lists this clone with a few counts. The gene calls are TRBV7-2 and TRBJ2-5; weak D call: TRBD2 (6 bases). V dropped 2 bases and J dropped 4 bases, with 14 bases sitting between them. The CDR3 runs 15 residues. The germline V gene has CDR1 SGHTA and CDR2 FQGNSA. The CDR3 DNA is TGTGCCAGCAGCTTACTGTGGCGGGACGGAGAGACCCAGTACTTC. This translates into CASSLLWRDGETQYF. The variable domain in full, completed from reference TRBV7-2 and TRBJ2-5, reads GAGVSQSPSNKVTEKGKDVELRCDPISGHTALYWYRQSLGQGLEFLIYFQGNSAPDKSGLPSDRFSAERTGGSVSTLTIQRTQQEDSAVYLCASSLLWRDGETQYFGPGTRLLVL.

This clone has just one count. The chain carries TRBV5-6 and TRBJ2-5; D not certain. The CDR3 totals 15 residues. Germline V CDR1 and CDR2: SGHDT, YYEEEE. The germline V and J ends were trimmed by 7 bases and 1 base, with 17 bases remaining between them. CDR3 residues: CASQTRLTFQETQYF. Written as DNA, the CDR3 is TGTGCCAGCCAAACCCGCCTTACCTTCCAAGAGACCCAGTACTTC.

This chain joins TRBV9 and TRBJ1-4; weak D call: TRBD1 (5 bases). Germline V gene lookup returns CDR1 SGDLS and CDR2 YYNGEE. V was clipped by 1 base and J by 5 bases, with 12 bases between them. The CDR3 length is 15 residues. The CDR3 DNA follows: TGTGCCAGCAGCGTATTCGGGACGCAAAATGAAAAACTGTTTTTT. Protein product: CASSVFGTQNEKLFF.

This sequence joins TRBV2 and TRBJ1-1; 8 bases line up with TRBD1. The CDR3 has 13 amino acids. Germline V gene lookup returns CDR1 SNHLY and CDR2 FYNNEI. V gave up 8 bases and J gave up 3 bases; unmatched junction bases: 5. As DNA, the CDR3 is TGTGCCAGCCATGGACAGGGATACACTGAAGCTTTCTTT. Amino acid sequence: CASHGQGYTEAFF.

The V call is TRBV7-8, the J call TRBJ2-3; no firm D call. This CDR3 comprises 13 residues. Per the germline V gene, CDR1 is SGHVS and CDR2 is FQNEAQ. V lost 5 bases and J 6 bases, leaving 12 bases between the germline ends. DNA of the CDR3: TGTGCCAGCAGCACCCTCGATCTGGATACGCAGTATTTT. This translates into CASSTLDLDTQYF.

The gene calls are TRBV15 and TRBJ2-7; 10 bases match TRBD1. CDR1 is LNHNV, CDR2 YYDKDF, per germline (reference sequence). J was trimmed by 5 bases and V by 4 bases; bases with no gene match: 8. This CDR3 comprises 15 residues. CDR3 DNA: TGTGCCACCAGCACTAGGGGACAGGGGATCAACGAGCAGTACTTC. Amino acid sequence: CATSTRGQGINEQYF.